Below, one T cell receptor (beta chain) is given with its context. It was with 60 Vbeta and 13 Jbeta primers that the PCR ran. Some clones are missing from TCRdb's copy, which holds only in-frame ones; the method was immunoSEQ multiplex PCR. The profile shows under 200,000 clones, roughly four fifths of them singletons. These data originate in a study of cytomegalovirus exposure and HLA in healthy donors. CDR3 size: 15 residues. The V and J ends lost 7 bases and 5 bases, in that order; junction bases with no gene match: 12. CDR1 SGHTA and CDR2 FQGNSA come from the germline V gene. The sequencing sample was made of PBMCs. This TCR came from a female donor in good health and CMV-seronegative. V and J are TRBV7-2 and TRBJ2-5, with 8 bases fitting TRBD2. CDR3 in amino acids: CASTRPGGGRETQYF. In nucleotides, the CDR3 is TGTGCCAGCACCCGCCCGGGGGGGGGAAGGGAGACCCAGTACTTC. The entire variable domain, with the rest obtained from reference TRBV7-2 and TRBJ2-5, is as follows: GAGVSQSPSNKVTEKGKDVELRCDPISGHTALYWYRQSLGQGLEFLIYFQGNSAPDKSGLPSDRFSAERTGGSVSTLTIQRTQQEDSAVYLCASTRPGGGRETQYFGPGTRLLVL.